This TCR beta chain is from a study of CD8 T cells in Susac syndrome. CD8+ and CD4+ blood T cells underwent TCR beta sequencing. TEMRA cells were enriched by FACS, and CD4+ and CD8+ T cells were negatively isolated. Reverse transcription used about 0.45 to 1 ug RNA and random hexamers. Coverage of TCR beta CDR3 amplification by immunoSEQ multiplex PCR extended to 54 Vbeta and 13 Jbeta. TCRdb itself ran the immunoSEQ multiplex PCR reads through MiXCR, one entry per CDR3 protein. Here the sample spans 140,000 to 150,000 distinct CDR3 sequences, 94% being singletons. Germline assignment: CDR1 SNHLY and CDR2 FYNNEI. The CDR3 covers 15 residues. V was clipped by 6 bases and J by 3 bases, with 14 bases between them.

Sequenced: CD4+ T cells from PBMCs. The receptor was derived from a human donor in good health. The chain links TRBV2 to TRBJ1-4, with D tentatively TRBD1 (5 bases). The CDR3 here is CASRTNRMSNEKLFF. CDR3 in DNA: TGTGCCAGCAGAACTAACAGGATGTCTAATGAAAAACTGTTTTTT.